Listed below are T cell receptor beta chains from one sample, sequenced in a study of shared clonotypes between healthy human individuals. Method: immunoSEQ multiplex PCR; TCRdb's copy keeps in-frame clones and lacks some. The table lists 2 million to 2.5 million clones, nearly 97% of them singletons, with over 0.1% in the top ten. The material sequenced was naive CD4+ T cells sorted from blood. The receptors shown here come from a man aged 18 to 35 in good health. Each CDR3 is given with its conserved first and last residue.

v_call	cdr3_length	j_call	cdr3_aa
TRBV14	13	TRBJ1-2	CASSQQTVVGYTF
TRBV11-2	14	TRBJ2-3	CASSLVPVTDTQYF
TRBV28	14	TRBJ1-3	CASSLVEGGNTIYF
TRBV10-3	11	TRBJ2-1	CASGVYNEQFF
TRBV6-5	15	TRBJ2-7	CASSSSGTGVGEQYF
TRBV2	13	TRBJ1-2	CASRTGDSYGYTF
TRBV10-3	15	TRBJ2-5	CAIADSGGAVETQYF
TRBV28	19	TRBJ2-7	CASSFPIGDVGLGAYEQYF
TRBV7-2	13	TRBJ1-1	CASSIVLNTEAFF
TRBV2	11	TRBJ2-5	CARSVEETQYF
TRBV10-3	16	TRBJ1-5	CATTGDLGASGQPQHF
TRBV7-2	14	TRBJ1-2	CASSHGRVDYGYTF
TRBV25-1	14	TRBJ2-3	CASSDPRNVNTQYF
TRBV11-2	17	TRBJ2-6	CASSLAWGRSGANVLTF
TRBV2	17	TRBJ2-1	CASRVGSGVSSYNEQFF
TRBV5-1	14	TRBJ2-5	CASSWGGDQETQYF
TRBV14	14	TRBJ1-1	CASSLQTGSTEAFF
TRBV7-3	15	TRBJ1-2	CASRRTGQGNYGYTF
TRBV28	14	TRBJ2-7	CASSPQRGLHEQYF
TRBV30	13	TRBJ1-5	CAWSRDFNQPQHF
TRBV6-1	15	TRBJ2-1	CASSSGLAGYNEQFF
TRBV7-9	14	TRBJ1-1	CAVGRGYQNTEAFF
TRBV7-8	19	TRBJ2-4	CASSLARWEDHLAKNIQYF
TRBV4-3	13	TRBJ2-1	CASSQDRRPEQFF
TRBV4-1	14	TRBJ2-7	CASSHGGKGGEQYF
TRBV5-5	14	TRBJ1-5	CASSLVQGDQPQHF
TRBV30	15	TRBJ1-6	CAWSVLTADNSPLHF
TRBV25-1	15	TRBJ1-1	CASSEPRQGDTEAFF
TRBV28	13	TRBJ2-2	CASSLRDTGELFF
TRBV4-1	15	TRBJ1-1	CASSHWDREYTEAFF
TRBV5-1	14	TRBJ2-7	CASSPTGASDEQYF
TRBV7-9	13	TRBJ2-1	CASSSWEGGSQFF
TRBV10-1	16	TRBJ2-1	CASSRVTSGSGNEQFF
TRBV18	13	TRBJ2-7	CASSPPVYDEQYF
TRBV7-8	14	TRBJ1-6	CASSLGLDNSPLHF
TRBV28	15	TRBJ1-2	CASSSGQRLSGGYTF
TRBV6-6	13	TRBJ1-1	CASSSQGQTEAFF
TRBV30	15	TRBJ1-6	CAWSGRGDRASPLHF
TRBV6-1	11	TRBJ2-7	CASSEEGEQYF
TRBV5-1	18	TRBJ2-5	CASSLQGRGGKIQETQYF
TRBV10-1	15	TRBJ2-2	CASSGGLAGAGELFF
TRBV5-1	14	TRBJ1-6	CASSLGQGNSPLHF
TRBV7-2	16	TRBJ2-5	CASSSTSAGAYETQYF
TRBV7-2	14	TRBJ2-1	CASSLSSSYNEQFF
TRBV30	14	TRBJ2-7	CACRPRDGKYEQYF
TRBV5-1	14	TRBJ1-5	CASSLAGGNQPQHF
TRBV21-1	18	TRBJ2-7	CASSKEVGGYPSWYEQYF
TRBV6-5	15	TRBJ2-1	CASSSWDKPYNEQFF
TRBV6-5	12	TRBJ1-5	CASSPTGQPQHF
TRBV13	13	TRBJ1-5	CASSLQGEGPQHF
TRBV6-5	13	TRBJ1-2	CASSYSRNYGYTF
TRBV6-5	14	TRBJ2-4	CASSAPGGMNIQYF
TRBV18	16	TRBJ2-1	CASSPQGALSYNEQFF
TRBV28	17	TRBJ1-3	CASSPTTVFYSGNTIYF
TRBV5-1	15	TRBJ2-5	CASSLTGSYQETQYF
TRBV2	13	TRBJ1-2	CASTPTGNYGYTF
TRBV2	14	TRBJ2-5	CASKTRTAQETQYF
TRBV28	14	TRBJ2-7	CASSLSGSPYEQYF
TRBV6-1	15	TRBJ2-1	CASSKDYVPHNEQFF